Presented here are 16 T cell receptor beta chains from one specimen sequenced in a study of blood T cell repertoires in COVID-19. TCRdb keeps only in-frame clones here, not all; method: immunoSEQ multiplex PCR. The table lists approximately 54,000 clones, approximately 85% of them singletons, with 14% to 15% in the top ten. The sequencing input was peripheral blood. The receptor set was obtained from a human donor in a cohort sampled during active COVID-19.

The V and J genes are TRBV5-4 and TRBJ2-3; 9 positions agree with TRBD2. V shed 10 bases, J shed 6 bases, and the junction held 15 bases outside the gene matches. The CDR3 is 15 amino acids. Germline V lookup: CDR1 SGHNT, CDR2 YYREEE (reference sequence). The CDR3 nucleotides read TGTGCCGCGGGCCCAGGCGGGGGGGCCAAGGATACGCAGTATTTT. Residues: CAAGPGGGAKDTQYF.

The rearrangement uses TRBV3-1 (or the pseudogene TRBV3-2) and TRBJ1-3; TRBD1 is a possible D gene (5 bases). The length of the CDR3 is 16 residues. Germline V lookup: CDR1 LGHDT, CDR2 YNNKEL (reference sequence). V dropped 0 bases and J dropped 3 bases, with 12 bases sitting between them. The CDR3 here is CASSQEGGVGGNTIYF. CDR3 in DNA: TGTGCCAGCAGCCAAGAGGGAGGGGTTGGTGGAAACACCATATATTTT.

The CDR3: CASSLDRADNSPLHF. The CDR3 DNA follows: TGCGCCAGCAGCTTGGACAGGGCCGATAATTCACCCCTCCACTTT. The chain combines TRBV5-1 with TRBJ1-6; perhaps TRBD1 as D (6 bases). The germline CDR1 and CDR2 sequences are SGHRS and YFSETQ. This CDR3 region has 15 residues. The V end lost 0 bases, the J end lost 5 bases, and 9 bases lay between the germline ends.

This clone is a singleton in its sample. The genes are TRBV5-4 and TRBJ2-5; 8 positions agree with TRBD2. This CDR3 has 17 amino acids. CDR1 SGHNT and CDR2 YYREEE come from the germline V gene (reference sequence). The V gene end was trimmed by 4 bases and the J gene end by 5 bases; junction bases not matched to a gene: 16. Written as DNA, the CDR3 is TGTGCCAGCAGCGCGGTACCAGCGGGGGTAGATGGGGAGACCCAGTACTTC. This translates into CASSAVPAGVDGETQYF.

V is TRBV5-1 and J is TRBJ2-3, with 7 bases matching TRBD1. The germline CDR1 and CDR2 sequences are SGHRS and YFSETQ. The CDR3 length is 12 residues. V lost 6 bases and J lost 3; bases outside the gene matches: 1. The CDR3 region is CASTQGTDTQYF. In nucleotides, the CDR3 is TGCGCCAGCACACAGGGGACAGATACGCAGTATTTT.

The chain has TRBV19 and TRBJ1-3, with TRBD1 matching over 7 bases. The length of the CDR3 is 17 residues. Germline V gene sequence: CDR1 LNHDA, CDR2 SQIVND (reference sequence). Losses at the gene ends were 2 bases for V and 1 base for J; bases not matched to a gene: 8. In DNA form, the CDR3 reads TGTGCCAGTAGTATAATTTTTCAGGGGGGATCTGGAAACACCATATATTTT. This codes for CASSIIFQGGSGNTIYF.

V usage is TRBV19 and J usage is TRBJ2-3, with no clear D. The CDR3 loop spans 13 amino acids. The V end lost 1 base, the J end lost 6 bases, and 8 bases lay between the germline ends. Germline loops: CDR1 LNHDA, CDR2 SQIVND (reference sequence). DNA of the CDR3: TGTGCCAGTAGTATAGGAGGTACGGATACGCAGTATTTT. The encoded protein is CASSIGGTDTQYF.

The chain uses TRBV6-5 and TRBJ1-1; D might be TRBD1 (5 bases). This CDR3 is built from 15 residues. Germline-derived CDR1 and CDR2 are MNHEY and SVGAGI. Trimming took 2 bases from V and 4 from J, leaving 14 bases between them. The CDR3 spells CASSYGRGRGTEAFF. The CDR3 bases are TGTGCCAGCAGTTACGGACGGGGGAGAGGCACTGAAGCTTTCTTT.

This chain links TRBV21-1 with TRBJ2-3; TRBD2 reflects the table's D call only, with no check against the DNA. TRBV21-1 represents a pseudogene. This CDR3 spans 13 amino acids. CDR3 nucleotide sequence: TGTGCCAGAACTAGCGGGAGTACAGATACGCAGTATTTT. Translation: CARTSGSTDTQYF.

This clone appeared a few times. The chain combines TRBV7-9 with TRBJ1-5; 9 bases are shared with TRBD1. This CDR3 has 15 amino acids. Losses at the gene ends were 5 bases for V and 4 bases for J; bases not matched to a gene: 6. Germline V gene sequence: CDR1 SEHNR, CDR2 FQNEAQ (reference sequence). The CDR3 protein is CASSLGTGLNQPQHF. In DNA, the CDR3 is TGTGCCAGCAGCCTTGGGACAGGGCTTAATCAGCCCCAGCATTTT.

The gene calls are TRBV7-2 and TRBJ1-3; 8 nucleotides line up with TRBD1. Per the germline V gene, CDR1 is SGHTA and CDR2 is FQGNSA. The CDR3 sequence is 15 residues long. Trimming removed 1 base from V and 6 bases from J; junction bases left unmatched: 5. The CDR3 DNA follows: TGTGCCAGCAGCTTAGGGACAGGGCAAGAAAACACCATATATTTT. Translated, it gives CASSLGTGQENTIYF.

This clone showed up just once. The chain recombines TRBV2 with TRBJ2-2, with 14 bases that match TRBD2. V was clipped by 7 bases and J by 7 bases; unmatched bases: 5. The CDR3 contains 15 residues. Germline V lookup: CDR1 SNHLY, CDR2 FYNNEI. DNA of the CDR3: TGTGCCAGCAACAGACTAGCGGGAGGGATCGGGGAGCTGTTTTTT. The encoded protein is CASNRLAGGIGELFF.

The chain combines TRBV5-4 with TRBJ2-1; a possible D gene is TRBD2 (6 bases). The CDR3 extends over 15 amino acids. From germline, CDR1 is SGHNT and CDR2 YYREEE (reference sequence). Trimming took off 0 bases at V and 2 bases at J, with 9 bases between the two ends. The CDR3 DNA sequence: TGTGCCAGCAGCTTGGCTAGCGCGGCCTACAATGAGCAGTTCTTC. Translating it yields CASSLASAAYNEQFF. Filled out from reference TRBV5-4 and TRBJ2-1, the complete variable domain reads ETGVTQSPTHLIKTRGQQVTLRCSSQSGHNTVSWYQQALGQGPQFIFQYYREEENGRGNFPPRFSGLQFPNYSSELNVNALELDDSALYLCASSLASAAYNEQFFGPGTRLTVL.

The chain uses TRBV10-3 and TRBJ2-1; the D gene is possibly TRBD2 (5 bases). V gave up 0 bases and J gave up 5 bases, with 8 bases separating them. Per the germline V gene, CDR1 is ENHRY and CDR2 is SYGVKD. The CDR3 is 14 amino acids. The CDR3 DNA reads TGTGCCATCAGTGAGTCGGAGCGGAACAATGAGCAGTTCTTC. Its protein product is CAISESERNNEQFF.

This clone has only one observation. The CDR3 DNA follows: TGCGCCAGCAGCCAAGATCCCAACGGGAGTTTAAAGACCCAGTACTTC. This encodes CASSQDPNGSLKTQYF. This chain joins TRBV4-1 and TRBJ2-5; perhaps TRBD2 as D (6 bases). The CDR3 spans 16 residues. Germline CDR1 reads MGHRA; CDR2 reads YSYEKL. V was cut by 0 bases and J by 6 bases, with 17 bases left in between.

The V call is TRBV7-2, the J call TRBJ2-5, with TRBD2 identical over 15 bases. This CDR3 spans 16 amino acids. CDR1 and CDR2 from the germline V gene are SGHTA and FQGNSA. V was pared by 5 bases and J by 4 bases, with 5 bases of the junction left unmatched. The DNA for the CDR3 is TGTGCCAGCAGCCTACGGACTAGCGGGGGGGGAGAGACCCAGTACTTC. Translating it yields CASSLRTSGGGETQYF.